The 17 T cell receptor beta chains below all came from one sample that was sequenced in a study of T-cell memory formation after mild COVID-19. Each CDR3 protein is one row after TCRdb ran MiXCR on the 5' RACE reads. The profile covers some 150,000 distinct CDR3 sequences, with about 19% appearing a single time and 2% to 2.5% taken by the ten largest. What was sequenced was PBMCs or a T cell subset sorted from them (not recorded which). These receptors were collected from an adult woman who had mild COVID-19 (a few samples of this study predate the infection). Cell type and time point are not known.

The chain carries TRBV12-3 or TRBV12-4 and TRBJ1-4; D perhaps matches TRBD1 (6 bases). The V end lost 5 bases, the J end lost 2 bases, and 9 bases lay between the germline ends. This CDR3 comprises 14 residues. CDR3 region: CASSPQGTNEKLFF. The CDR3 DNA follows: TGTGCCAGCAGTCCGCAGGGGACTAATGAAAAACTGTTTTTT.

The chain is built from TRBV7-2 and TRBJ2-2, with D uncertain. V was pared by 4 bases and J by 0 bases, with 15 bases between. The CDR3 is 17 amino acids. From germline, CDR1 is SGHTA and CDR2 FQGNSA. CDR3: CASSSGFGRTNTGELFF. The CDR3 DNA reads as TGTGCCAGCAGCTCGGGCTTTGGGCGGACGAACACCGGGGAGCTGTTTTTT.

This clonotype was observed a handful of times. The V and J genes are TRBV29-1 and TRBJ2-1; 7 positions agree with TRBD2. V dropped 7 bases and J dropped 3; count of bases not matched to a gene: 9. The CDR3 loop spans 14 amino acids. Germline V lookup: CDR1 SQVTM, CDR2 ANQGSEA. CDR3 coding DNA: TGCAGCGGTCGACTATCGGGGGGCTACAATGAGCAGTTCTTC. This translates into CSGRLSGGYNEQFF.

This clonotype has a handful of counts. The V and J genes are TRBV5-1 and TRBJ2-7, with TRBD2 matching over 7 bases. Germline V gene data show CDR1 as SGHRS and CDR2 as YFSETQ. This CDR3 comprises 15 residues. With 3 bases clipped from V and 2 bases from J, the junction kept 8 bases outside the gene matches. CDR3 amino acids: CASSYGGTGTYEQYF. The CDR3 DNA reads as TGCGCCAGCAGCTACGGGGGGACGGGGACCTACGAGCAGTACTTC. Variable domain in full (rest from reference TRBV5-1 and TRBJ2-7): KAGVTQTPRYLIKTRGQQVTLSCSPISGHRSVSWYQQTPGQGLQFLFEYFSETQRNKGNFPGRFSGRQFSNSRSEMNVSTLELGDSALYLCASSYGGTGTYEQYFGPGTRLTVT.

The rearrangement links TRBV12-3 or TRBV12-4 to TRBJ2-7, with no clear D. The V gene lost 4 bases and the J gene lost 4 bases, with 14 bases spanning the gap. CDR3 length equals 14 residues. The CDR3 region is CASSSQIPPYEQYF. The CDR3 DNA follows: TGTGCCAGCAGTTCCCAGATTCCCCCTTACGAGCAGTACTTC.

In this sample, this clonotype turned up many times. The chain combines TRBV7-2 with TRBJ2-7, with 10 positions matching TRBD2. J gave up 7 bases and V 8 bases, and 11 bases lay outside the gene matches. The CDR3 is 14 residues long. CDR1 and CDR2 (germline): SGHTA, FQGNSA. The CDR3 DNA reads as TGTGCCAGCCGTCCCCCAGCGGGAGGGAGGGAGCAGTACTTC. It encodes CASRPPAGGREQYF.

V usage is TRBV24-1 and J usage is TRBJ2-2, with TRBD1 matching 10 bases. Trimming at V came to 4 bases and at J to 4 bases, leaving 11 bases not matched to a gene. This CDR3 has 18 residues. The germline V gene has CDR1 KGHDR and CDR2 SFDVKD. CDR3 residues: CATSESPGQGSLTGELFF. The DNA for the CDR3 is TGTGCCACCAGTGAGTCCCCGGGACAGGGGTCACTCACCGGGGAGCTGTTTTTT.

The chain carries TRBV29-1 and TRBJ2-1; 14 bases align to TRBD2. In germline, CDR1 is SQVTM, CDR2 ANQGSEA. Trimming cost V 4 bases and J 4 bases; bases outside gene matches: 9. This CDR3 is built from 17 residues. The CDR3 spells CSVAGTSGSMGYNEQFF. For the CDR3, the DNA is TGCAGCGTTGCGGGGACTAGCGGGAGCATGGGGTACAATGAGCAGTTCTTC.

Here the CDR3 reads CASSQERDRTIYGYTF. The CDR3 region has the DNA TGTGCCAGCAGCCAAGAAAGGGACAGGACCATCTATGGCTACACCTTC. The chain recombines TRBV3-1 with TRBJ1-2, with 8 nucleotides matching TRBD1. The CDR3 length is 16 residues. Germline V gene sequence: CDR1 LGHDT, CDR2 YNNKEL (reference sequence). V shed 0 bases and J 4 bases; nucleotides not matched to a gene: 7.

This clonotype was counted only a few times. V gene TRBV12-3 or TRBV12-4 combines with J gene TRBJ2-3; D is perhaps TRBD1 or TRBD2 (5 bases each). Trimming took off 2 bases at V and 1 base at J, with 10 bases between the two ends. The CDR3 is 15 residues long. The CDR3 protein is CASSLYGGRTDTQYF. CDR3 DNA sequence: TGTGCCAGCAGTTTATATGGGGGACGCACAGATACGCAGTATTTT.

J is TRBJ1-4 and V is TRBV7-8; D is unclear. V shed 2 bases and J shed 0 bases, with 13 bases lying between them. The CDR3 has 17 amino acids. The germline CDR1 and CDR2 sequences are SGHVS and FQNEAQ. The CDR3 DNA sequence: TGTGCCAGCAGCTTAAGATCTGGCCGGGCAACTAATGAAAAACTGTTTTTT. The encoded protein is CASSLRSGRATNEKLFF.

This clonotype occurred a few times. V gene TRBV7-9 combines with J gene TRBJ2-1; D gene ambiguous. V lost 0 bases and J lost 8, with 5 bases in between. Germline V gives CDR1 SEHNR, CDR2 FQNEAQ (reference sequence). CDR3 length: 12 residues. The CDR3 is CASSLALDEQFF. The CDR3 coding sequence is TGTGCCAGCAGCTTAGCCCTAGATGAGCAGTTCTTC.

This clonotype was recorded once. This chain joins TRBV5-4 and TRBJ2-7; 8 bases agree with TRBD2. Trimming at V came to 2 bases and at J to 2 bases, leaving 6 bases not matched to a gene. The V gene's germline CDR1 is SGHNT and CDR2 YYREEE (reference sequence). The CDR3 has 15 amino acids. CDR3 amino acids: CASSFLGAGAYEQYF. DNA of the CDR3: TGTGCCAGCAGCTTTTTGGGAGCGGGGGCCTACGAGCAGTACTTC.

This clonotype was seen a few times. This chain links TRBV4-3 with TRBJ1-5; no clear D gene. Germline CDR1 reads LGHNA; CDR2 reads YSLEER. The CDR3 totals 13 residues. The ends were cut back, 1 base at V and 7 bases at J, with 8 bases in the middle. DNA of the CDR3: TGCGCCAGCAGCCAAGGTTTTGGGCAGCCCCAGCATTTT. Translated, it gives CASSQGFGQPQHF.

V usage is TRBV19 and J usage is TRBJ2-5; D is ambiguous. Germline loops: CDR1 LNHDA, CDR2 SQIVND (reference sequence). Deletions cut 6 bases from V and 5 bases from J, with 16 bases between. The CDR3 runs to 14 residues. The CDR3 coding sequence is TGTGCCAGTAGCATCCAAGGCGGCCGGGAGACCCAGTACTTC. Amino acids: CASSIQGGRETQYF.

DNA of the CDR3: TGCGCCAGTAAAATACAGGGGGAAAATTCACCCCTCCACTTT. Translated, it gives CASKIQGENSPLHF. The chain is built from TRBV5-1 and TRBJ1-6, with 8 bases lining up with TRBD1. The V gene end was trimmed by 8 bases and the J gene end by 7 bases; junction bases not matched to a gene: 8. The CDR3 runs 14 residues. CDR1 is SGHRS and CDR2 is YFSETQ in the germline V gene. Together with reference TRBV5-1 and TRBJ1-6, the CDR3 gives the full variable domain: KAGVTQTPRYLIKTRGQQVTLSCSPISGHRSVSWYQQTPGQGLQFLFEYFSETQRNKGNFPGRFSGRQFSNSRSEMNVSTLELGDSALYLCASKIQGENSPLHFGNGTRLTVT.

The sample holds a few counts of this clonotype. The DNA of the CDR3 is TGTGCCAGCAGCGGGCCGGGACAGGGAAACACCGGGGAGCTGTTTTTT. Translated: CASSGPGQGNTGELFF. The chain has TRBV21-1 and TRBJ2-2; no DNA check was done on the table's D call, TRBD1. TRBV21-1 is recorded as a pseudogene. The CDR3 length is 16 residues.